These 22 T cell receptor beta chains originate from one sample sequenced in a study of CD8 T cells in ankylosing spondylitis. One entry per CDR3 protein results from TCRdb running MiXCR on the 5' RACE reads. Of approximately 210,000 distinct CDR3 sequences listed, 9.5% to 15% are singletons. The sequencing input was blood, either unsorted or a sorted T cell fraction (not recorded which). The receptors were sampled from a male donor with ankylosing spondylitis or in good health (not recorded which).

This clonotype came up once. The chain links TRBV5-1 to TRBJ2-2; 8 bases match TRBD1. The trim removed 7 bases at V and 2 bases at J, leaving 4 bases unmatched. There are 14 residues in the CDR3. Germline CDR1 reads SGHRS; CDR2 reads YFSETQ. As DNA, the CDR3 is TGCGCCAGCCAGGGGGCGCTTAACACCGGGGAGCTGTTTTTT. Residues: CASQGALNTGELFF.

The V gene is TRBV29-1, the J gene TRBJ2-3, with a possible D match to TRBD2 (6 bases). The CDR3 totals 12 residues. V dropped 4 bases and J dropped 5 bases, with 10 bases sitting between them. Germline CDR1 reads SQVTM; CDR2 reads ANQGSEA. CDR3 sequence reads: CSVGRDGDTQYF. The CDR3 DNA sequence: TGCAGCGTTGGGCGGGACGGAGATACGCAGTATTTT.

This clonotype was seen only a few times. V and J are TRBV5-1 and TRBJ1-4, with no clear D. This CDR3 contains 14 residues. In germline, CDR1 is SGHRS, CDR2 YFSETQ. The V end lost 7 bases, the J end lost 4 bases, and 14 bases lay between the germline ends. The CDR3 DNA sequence: TGCGCCAGCTCCGCGGACGGGCTTAATGAAAAACTGTTTTTT. It encodes CASSADGLNEKLFF.

This clonotype has a handful of counts. The chain couples TRBV5-1 to TRBJ1-2; weak D call: TRBD1 (5 bases). The CDR3 totals 12 residues. Trimming cost V 2 bases and J 8 bases, with 10 bases left between them. Germline V gives CDR1 SGHRS, CDR2 YFSETQ. CDR3 protein: CASSLTGVGYTF. CDR3 coding DNA: TGCGCCAGCAGCTTAACGGGGGTCGGCTACACCTTC.

This clonotype was counted only a few times. This chain uses TRBV27 with TRBJ2-4; tentatively, D is TRBD1 (5 bases). The V end was cut by 5 bases, the J end by 0 bases, with 11 bases between. Germline CDR1 reads MNHEY; CDR2 reads SMNVEV (reference sequence). CDR3 length: 15 residues. The CDR3, as DNA: TGTGCCAGCAGTCCCTCGACAGTAGCCAAAAACATTCAGTACTTC. Protein sequence: CASSPSTVAKNIQYF.

In this sample, this clonotype turned up a few times. J is TRBJ1-3 and V is TRBV7-8; TRBD1 might be the D (5 bases). Trimming removed 4 bases from V and 0 bases from J, with 13 bases in between. This CDR3 contains 16 residues. From germline, CDR1 is SGHVS and CDR2 FQNEAQ. CDR3 residues: CASSSQTDHSGNTIYF. The CDR3 DNA reads as TGTGCCAGCAGCTCACAGACAGACCACTCTGGAAACACCATATATTTT. The variable domain in full, completed from reference TRBV7-8 and TRBJ1-3, reads GAGVSQSPRYKVAKRGQDVALRCDPISGHVSLFWYQQALGQGPEFLTYFQNEAQLDKSGLPSDRFFAERPEGSVSTLKIQRTQQEDSAVYLCASSSQTDHSGNTIYFGEGSWLTVV.

The gene calls are TRBV7-9 and TRBJ1-3, with D hard to call. This CDR3 has 12 residues. The germline V gene has CDR1 SEHNR and CDR2 FQNEAQ (reference sequence). The V end was cut by 9 bases, the J end by 2 bases, with 8 bases between. The CDR3 DNA reads TGTGCCAGGGAGGACGCTGGAAACACCATATATTTT. This encodes CAREDAGNTIYF.

This clonotype was observed a few times. The V and J genes are TRBV20-1 and TRBJ2-1; TRBD2 might be the D (5 bases). V was clipped by 1 base and J by 8 bases, with 12 bases between them. CDR1 is DFQATT, CDR2 SNEGSKA, per germline (reference sequence). This CDR3 spans 13 amino acids. The CDR3 coding sequence is TGCAGTGCTAGAGGGACTCCTGTGGATGAGCAGTTCTTC. Translated, it gives CSARGTPVDEQFF.

V gene TRBV27 combines with J gene TRBJ2-7; D might be TRBD2 (6 bases). The CDR3 is 14 residues long. Germline CDR1 and CDR2: MNHEY and SMNVEV (reference sequence). V was trimmed by 8 bases and J by 3 bases, leaving 17 bases between them. This CDR3 is CASGSLADNYEQYF. The CDR3, as DNA: TGTGCCAGCGGGTCACTAGCAGATAACTACGAGCAGTACTTC.

In this sample, this clonotype turned up many times. J is TRBJ1-2 and V is TRBV30; D might be TRBD1 (5 bases). The germline CDR1 and CDR2 sequences are GTSNPN and SVGIG (reference sequence). The ends were cut back, 8 bases at V and 1 base at J, with 11 bases in the middle. This CDR3 comprises 12 residues. The CDR3 nucleotides read TGTGCCCAAGACAGTAATAACTATGGCTACACCTTC. It encodes CAQDSNNYGYTF.

This clonotype was found a few times. The chain has TRBV15 and TRBJ2-2; D might be TRBD2 (6 bases). Germline loops: CDR1 LNHNV, CDR2 YYDKDF (reference sequence). This CDR3 has 13 amino acids. V was cut by 2 bases and J by 8 bases, with 9 bases left in between. The CDR3 loop is CATSRLEGGELFF. CDR3 DNA: TGTGCCACCAGCAGATTGGAGGGGGGGGAGCTGTTTTTT.

V usage is TRBV4-1 and J usage is TRBJ2-7; 10 bases align to TRBD1. Losses at the gene ends were 3 bases for V and 3 bases for J; bases not matched to a gene: 5. This CDR3 region has 15 residues. The germline gives CDR1 MGHRA, CDR2 YSYEKL. The CDR3 is CASSQGRDRGYEQYF. CDR3 sequence (DNA): TGCGCCAGCAGCCAGGGCCGGGACAGGGGCTACGAGCAGTACTTC.

The genes are TRBV5-1 and TRBJ1-1; D remains ambiguous. V was clipped by 0 bases and J by 1 base, with 10 bases between them. The CDR3 has 15 residues. CDR1 and CDR2 from the germline V gene are SGHRS and YFSETQ. The CDR3 DNA reads as TGCGCCAGCAGCTTGGTAGCCAAGGGGAACACTGAAGCTTTCTTT. As protein: CASSLVAKGNTEAFF.

This clonotype was seen more than once but under ten times. The J gene is TRBJ2-5, the V gene TRBV2, with 8 bases fitting TRBD1. Trimming cost V 6 bases and J 3 bases; bases outside gene matches: 15. Germline lookup yields CDR1 SNHLY and CDR2 FYNNEI. This CDR3 has 17 residues. The chain's CDR3 is CASRHRTGMLGKETQYF. The CDR3 nucleotides read TGTGCCAGCAGGCACCGGACAGGGATGTTAGGGAAAGAGACCCAGTACTTC.

This chain uses TRBV6-1 with TRBJ2-1; the match to TRBD2 covers 11 bases. Germline CDR1 is MNHNS and CDR2 is SASEGT. V lost 6 bases to trimming and J lost 6 bases; unmatched junction nucleotides: 10. The CDR3 totals 16 residues. CDR3 loop: CASSSPLAGGANEQFF. CDR3 DNA: TGTGCCAGCAGCTCCCCCCTAGCGGGAGGAGCCAATGAGCAGTTCTTC.

This clonotype showed up just a few times. This chain links TRBV20-1 with TRBJ2-7; D ambiguous. With 6 bases removed from V and 5 bases from J, the gap between germline ends came to 14 bases. The CDR3 totals 12 residues. Germline loops: CDR1 DFQATT, CDR2 SNEGSKA (reference sequence). CDR3 in amino acids: CSATLVGNEQYF. Written as DNA, the CDR3 is TGCAGTGCCACTTTGGTGGGAAACGAGCAGTACTTC.

This sequence joins TRBV2 and TRBJ2-3; possible D gene TRBD1, 5 bases. CDR3 length: 15 residues. Trimming took off 3 bases at V and 0 bases at J, with 10 bases between the two ends. Per germline, CDR1 SNHLY and CDR2 FYNNEI. This chain's CDR3 is CASSDRVPSTDTQYF. CDR3 coding DNA: TGTGCCAGCAGTGACAGGGTGCCAAGCACAGATACGCAGTATTTT.

This clonotype was picked up many times. The rearrangement links TRBV5-5 to TRBJ2-2; D may match TRBD1 or TRBD2 (5 bases each). The germline V and J ends were trimmed by 5 bases and 0 bases, with 17 bases remaining between them. Germline V gene data show CDR1 as SGHKS and CDR2 as YYEKEE (reference sequence). The CDR3 consists of 17 residues. In DNA, the CDR3 is TGTGCCAGCAGTGTGCGCGAGGGGACCGCGAACACCGGGGAGCTGTTTTTT. As protein: CASSVREGTANTGELFF.

The chain has TRBV7-8 and TRBJ1-2; maybe TRBD1 (5 bases). Trimming cost V 5 bases and J 6 bases, with 16 bases left between them. Germline V gene data show CDR1 as SGHVS and CDR2 as FQNEAQ. The CDR3 runs to 14 residues. The CDR3 DNA reads TGTGCCAGCAGCCTACAGTCAGGGCCGGATGGCTACACCTTC. It codes for CASSLQSGPDGYTF.

The chain links TRBV6-4 to TRBJ2-2; either TRBD1 or TRBD2 may supply D (5 bases each). CDR1 is MRHNA and CDR2 is SNTAGT in the germline V gene. The CDR3 is 13 amino acids. Deletions cut 3 bases from V and 6 bases from J, with 8 bases between. The DNA for the CDR3 is TGTGCCAGCAGTGATGGGGACCCCGGGGAGCTGTTTTTT. Protein product: CASSDGDPGELFF.

V gene TRBV15 combines with J gene TRBJ2-3; TRBD2 agrees at 11 bases. The CDR3 consists of 16 residues. V lost 4 bases to trimming and J lost 5 bases; unmatched junction nucleotides: 8. Germline lookup yields CDR1 LNHNV and CDR2 YYDKDF (reference sequence). CDR3 in amino acids: CATSITSGSWLDTQYF. As DNA, the CDR3 is TGTGCCACCAGCATTACTAGCGGGAGCTGGTTAGATACGCAGTATTTT.

This clonotype was counted a few times. This chain links TRBV11-2 with TRBJ2-7, with D unclear. The CDR3 has 15 amino acids. The germline V and J ends were trimmed by 3 bases and 2 bases, with 14 bases remaining between them. CDR1 and CDR2 from the germline V gene are SGHAT and FQNNGV. In DNA form, the CDR3 reads TGTGCCAGCAGCTTTTCGAGTGCCCCGACCTACGAGCAGTACTTC. Protein sequence: CASSFSSAPTYEQYF.